Following are 12 T cell receptor beta chains from one sample sequenced in a study of blood T cell repertoires in COVID-19. The data were produced by immunoSEQ multiplex PCR, yet TCRdb's version contains in-frame clones alone and is incomplete. The repertoire holds 210,000 or so clones, with around 84% as singletons. What was sequenced was peripheral blood. All receptors come from a woman older than 75 with active or convalescent COVID-19.

This chain joins TRBV28 and TRBJ2-1; TRBD1 matches 9 bases. Germline CDR1 and CDR2: MDHEN and SYDVKM. The CDR3 length is 15 residues. With 5 bases clipped from V and 4 bases from J, the junction kept 6 bases outside the gene matches. This CDR3 reads CASSPTGGAYNEQFF. CDR3 nucleotide sequence: TGTGCCAGCAGTCCTACAGGGGGCGCTTACAATGAGCAGTTCTTC. The whole variable domain, remainder taken from reference TRBV28 and TRBJ2-1, is DVKVTQSSRYLVKRTGEKVFLECVQDMDHENMFWYRQDPGLGLRLIYFSYDVKMKEKGDIPEGYSVSREKKERFSLILESASTNQTSMYLCASSPTGGAYNEQFFGPGTRLTVL.

This rearrangement joins TRBV19 to TRBJ1-2; 8 nucleotides line up with TRBD1. The J segment lost 4 bases and the V segment lost 3 bases, leaving 10 bases of the junction unmatched. This CDR3 spans 16 amino acids. The germline gives CDR1 LNHDA, CDR2 SQIVND (reference sequence). In DNA, the CDR3 is TGTGCCAGTAGTATCCCAGGGGGCACTATGTCCTATGGCTACACCTTC. Translating gives CASSIPGGTMSYGYTF.

The sample holds one count of this clone. This chain joins TRBV18 and TRBJ2-1; TRBD2 aligns across 8 bases. Losses at the gene ends were 1 base for V and 8 bases for J; bases not matched to a gene: 10. CDR1 KGHSH and CDR2 LQKENI come from the germline V gene. The CDR3 contains 16 residues. The CDR3 here is CASSPRVAGGPDEQFF. The CDR3 coding sequence is TGTGCCAGCTCACCACGCGTGGCGGGGGGCCCGGATGAGCAGTTCTTC.

The V gene is TRBV30, the J gene TRBJ1-1; unclear D gene. This CDR3 has 14 residues. V lost 0 bases and J 7 bases, leaving 15 bases between the germline ends. Germline V lookup: CDR1 GTSNPN, CDR2 SVGIG (reference sequence). CDR3 DNA: TGTGCCTGGAGTGTAACGGCAGGAAAATTTGAAGCTTTCTTT. Its protein product is CAWSVTAGKFEAFF.

The rearrangement joins TRBV27 to TRBJ1-2, with 7 bases lining up with TRBD1. The germline CDR1 and CDR2 sequences are MNHEY and SMNVEV (reference sequence). V was pared by 8 bases and J by 5 bases, with 14 bases of the junction left unmatched. This CDR3 contains 15 residues. DNA of the CDR3: TGTGCCAGCCTGCCACTTGACAGGGTTTGGTATGGCTACACCTTC. It yields the protein CASLPLDRVWYGYTF.

Only a few counts were recorded for this clone. This chain uses TRBV7-8 with TRBJ2-1; 7 bases fit TRBD2. V was clipped by 5 bases and J by 9 bases; unmatched bases: 13. Germline V gives CDR1 SGHVS, CDR2 FQNEAQ. This CDR3 has 15 residues. Here the CDR3 reads CASSVWGGGPTEQFF. The DNA of the CDR3 is TGTGCCAGCAGCGTGTGGGGGGGAGGGCCCACTGAGCAGTTCTTC.

V gene TRBV28 combines with J gene TRBJ1-5; 8 bases match TRBD1. Germline lookup yields CDR1 MDHEN and CDR2 SYDVKM. The CDR3 has 15 amino acids. V shed 9 bases, J shed 0 bases, and the junction held 7 bases outside the gene matches. The DNA of the CDR3 is TGTGCCAGTCCCACAGGGGGTTATAGCAATCAGCCCCAGCATTTT. Its protein product is CASPTGGYSNQPQHF.

The chain uses TRBV5-1 and TRBJ2-2, with D tentatively TRBD2 (7 bases). The V and J ends lost 5 bases and 7 bases respectively, with 24 bases between them. The CDR3 extends over 17 amino acids. Germline CDR1 SGHRS, CDR2 YFSETQ. CDR3 amino acids: CASRYSTGRGDGGELFF. The DNA for the CDR3 is TGCGCCAGCAGATACTCAACAGGGAGGGGAGACGGCGGGGAGCTGTTTTTT.

The chain joins TRBV2 to TRBJ1-2; the match to TRBD1 covers 8 bases. The CDR3 consists of 20 residues. Germline CDR1 and CDR2: SNHLY and FYNNEI. V dropped 2 bases and J dropped 7; count of bases not matched to a gene: 24. The CDR3 coding sequence is TGTGCCAGCAGTGAATTCCTCGCTGGTCCGAAAGAACAGGGGGGCAGTGGCTACACCTTC. Translated: CASSEFLAGPKEQGGSGYTF.

The V and J genes are TRBV5-4 and TRBJ2-1; 13 bases agree with TRBD2. CDR3 length equals 19 residues. CDR1 is SGHNT, CDR2 YYREEE, per germline (reference sequence). J was trimmed by 4 bases and V by 4 bases; bases with no gene match: 14. The CDR3 here is CASSQLITSGGAGYNEQFF. DNA of the CDR3: TGTGCCAGCAGCCAACTAATAACTAGCGGGGGGGCAGGATACAATGAGCAGTTCTTC.

This rearrangement joins TRBV18 to TRBJ2-1; the match to TRBD1 covers 9 bases. The CDR3 totals 13 residues. Germline V lookup: CDR1 KGHSH, CDR2 LQKENI. V was pared by 6 bases and J by 10 bases, with 7 bases of the junction left unmatched. CDR3 region: CASSRDRGGEQFF. CDR3 DNA sequence: TGTGCCAGCTCTCGCGACAGGGGGGGCGAGCAGTTCTTC. The full variable domain, rest sourced from reference TRBV18 and TRBJ2-1, is NAGVMQNPRHLVRRRGQEARLRCSPMKGHSHVYWYRQLPEEGLKFMVYLQKENIIDESGMPKERFSAEFPKEGPSILRIQQVVRGDSAAYFCASSRDRGGEQFFGPGTRLTVL.

The CDR3 DNA reads as TGTGCCAGCAGCGTAGGGAATAGCGGGGGCGCCGGGGAGCTGTTTTTT. It translates to CASSVGNSGGAGELFF. The J gene is TRBJ2-2, the V gene TRBV9; TRBD2 matches 9 bases. The CDR3 runs 16 residues. Germline CDR1 and CDR2: SGDLS and YYNGEE. The ends lost 0 bases at V and 6 bases at J; junction bases unmatched: 6. Drawing the rest from reference TRBV9 and TRBJ2-2, the complete variable domain is DSGVTQTPKHLITATGQRVTLRCSPRSGDLSVYWYQQSLDQGLQFLIQYYNGEERAKGNILERFSAQQFPDLHSELNLSSLELGDSALYFCASSVGNSGGAGELFFGEGSRLTVL.